This T cell receptor (beta chain) was captured in a study of persistence of HIV-infected CD4 T cells. On the study more broadly: The sample holds CD4+ T cells responsive to CMV or HIV-1 Gag. Overall study findings and caveats: Degenerate expanded CDR3beta sequences were enriched among CMV- and Gag-responding cells.

Lysates of CMV-infected fibroblasts at 10 ug/mL stimulated these cells. CD40L-negative CD69-negative CD45RO-high memory CD4+ T cells were sorted as populations depleted of antigen-responding cells. Inclusion required CMV-positive serology and CD4+ counts above 400 cells/uL. CD8+ T cells were removed from PBMCs prior to stimulation. This was the immunoSEQ version 4 assay in survey mode. Profiled with immunoSEQ multiplex PCR; TCRdb holds only in-frame clones, not every one. The sample consists of tens of thousands of clones, more than 75% of them appearing once. As to this clone: The antigen is unknown.

The ends lost 6 bases at V and 2 bases at J; junction bases unmatched: 8. Germline CDR1 is WNHNN and CDR2 is SYGVQD (reference sequence). This CDR3 contains 15 residues. The source of this sequence is an adult man with HIV who was CMV-seropositive. The sequenced sample was CD4+ T cells sorted from PBMCs after approximately 19-hour stimulation, obtained from a patient who received antiretroviral therapy. The chain carries TRBV10-1 and TRBJ2-7, with 9 nucleotides matching TRBD1. CDR3 bases: TGCGCCAGCAGCCCTGGACAGGGGATAACCTACGAGCAGTACTTC. Its protein is CASSPGQGITYEQYF.